The 3 T cell receptor beta chains presented below share a single source sample, sequenced in a study of cytomegalovirus exposure and HLA in healthy donors. The PCR ran on 60 Vbeta and 13 Jbeta primers. Libraries were prepared by immunoSEQ multiplex PCR; TCRdb keeps only in-frame clonotypes and omits some of them. The data hold approximately 120,000 clones, with 78% observed a single time. Sequencing was performed on PBMCs. The receptors shown here come from a man younger than 45 in good health and CMV-seropositive.

V and J are TRBV9 and TRBJ2-7; D might be TRBD1 (6 bases). The CDR3 covers 14 residues. Germline V gene lookup returns CDR1 SGDLS and CDR2 YYNGEE. V was shortened by 4 bases and J by 1 base, with 12 bases between the two germline ends. The CDR3 loop is CASSPLGASYEQYF. The CDR3, as DNA: TGTGCCAGCAGCCCCTTGGGGGCGTCCTACGAGCAGTACTTC.

The J gene is TRBJ2-1, the V gene TRBV6-1; D is possibly TRBD1 (6 bases). The CDR3 consists of 13 residues. Looked up from germline, CDR1 is MNHNS and CDR2 is SASEGT. The V gene lost 2 bases and the J gene lost 7 bases, with 9 bases spanning the gap. The DNA of the CDR3 is TGTGCCAGCAGTGAAAACAGGGTTAATGAGCAGTTCTTC. The encoded protein is CASSENRVNEQFF.

The CDR3 DNA is TGTGCCAGCAGCTTAGAACCAGCGGCCAGCTCCTACAATGAGCAGTTCTTC. It encodes CASSLEPAASSYNEQFF. The chain recombines TRBV7-6 with TRBJ2-1, with D perhaps TRBD2 (5 bases). The CDR3 extends over 17 amino acids. Trimming pared 1 base from V and 0 bases from J, leaving 13 bases between. Germline V CDR1 and CDR2: SGHVS, FNYEAQ.